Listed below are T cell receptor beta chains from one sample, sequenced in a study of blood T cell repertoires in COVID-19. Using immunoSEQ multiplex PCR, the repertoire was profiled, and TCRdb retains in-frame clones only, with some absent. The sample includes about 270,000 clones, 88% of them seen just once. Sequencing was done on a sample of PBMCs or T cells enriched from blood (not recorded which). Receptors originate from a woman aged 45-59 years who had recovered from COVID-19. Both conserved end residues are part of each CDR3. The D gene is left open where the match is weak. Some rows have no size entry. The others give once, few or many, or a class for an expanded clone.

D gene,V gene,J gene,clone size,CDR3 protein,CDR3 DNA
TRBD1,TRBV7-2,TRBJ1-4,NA,CASSTRTGRTNEKLFF,TGTGCCAGCAGCACCCGGACAGGGCGAACTAATGAAAAACTGTTTTTT
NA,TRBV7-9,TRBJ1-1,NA,CASSLDRVNTEAFF,TGTGCCAGCAGCTTAGACAGGGTGAACACTGAAGCTTTCTTT
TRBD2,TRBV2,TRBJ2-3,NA,CASWGRGRGADTQYF,TGTGCCAGCTGGGGCCGCGGACGGGGGGCAGATACGCAGTATTTT
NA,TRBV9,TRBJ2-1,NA,CASSVAQGNYNEQFF,TGTGCCAGCAGCGTAGCCCAGGGGAATTACAATGAGCAGTTCTTC
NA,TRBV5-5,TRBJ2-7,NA,CASSLARSSYEQYF,TGTGCCAGCAGCTTGGCGAGGAGCTCCTACGAGCAGTACTTC
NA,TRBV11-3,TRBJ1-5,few,CASSLEGIVGRLNQPQHF,TGTGCCAGCAGCTTAGAGGGTATAGTGGGGAGGCTTAATCAGCCCCAGCATTTT
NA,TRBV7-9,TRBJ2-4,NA,CASSLAGGTELFTKNIQYF,TGTGCCAGCAGCTTAGCTGGCGGGACAGAGCTGTTTACCAAAAACATTCAGTACTTC
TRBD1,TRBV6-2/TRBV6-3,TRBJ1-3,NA,CASSGQGMRNTIYF,TGTGCCAGCAGCGGACAGGGGATGCGAAACACCATATATTTT
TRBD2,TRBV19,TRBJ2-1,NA,CASRRTSGNPYNEQFF,TGTGCCAGTCGGCGGACTAGCGGGAACCCCTACAATGAGCAGTTCTTC
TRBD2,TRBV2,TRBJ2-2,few,CASTRTSGNTGELFF,TGTGCCAGCACTCGGACTAGCGGGAACACCGGGGAGCTGTTTTTT
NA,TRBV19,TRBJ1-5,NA,CAWGGPQHF,TGTGCCTGGGGAGGGCCCCAGCATTTT
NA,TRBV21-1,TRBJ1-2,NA,CARRDLNYGYTF,TGTGCCAGGCGGGATCTGAACTATGGCTACACCTTC
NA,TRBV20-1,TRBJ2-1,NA,CSASSSNREQFF,TGCAGTGCTAGTAGCTCGAACCGGGAGCAGTTCTTC
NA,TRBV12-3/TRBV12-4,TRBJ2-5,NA,CASSTGFDGTQYF,TGTGCCAGCAGTACGGGGTTCGACGGGACCCAGTACTTC
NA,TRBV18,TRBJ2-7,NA,CASSGGTSYYEQYF,TGTGCCAGCTCAGGCGGGACTTCCTATTACGAGCAGTACTTC
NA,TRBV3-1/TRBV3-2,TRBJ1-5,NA,CASSQEWEGPYGAQHF,TGTGCCAGCAGCCAAGAATGGGAGGGGCCCTACGGGGCCCAGCATTTT
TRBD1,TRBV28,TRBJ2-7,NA,CASSLWSGGYEQYF,TGTGCCAGCAGTTTATGGTCAGGGGGCTACGAGCAGTACTTC
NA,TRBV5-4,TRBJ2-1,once,CASRRDLTSYNEQFF,TGTGCCAGCAGGAGAGACTTGACTAGTTACAATGAGCAGTTCTTC
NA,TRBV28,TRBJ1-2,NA,CASSLPRAPGGTF,TGTGCCAGCAGTTTACCCCGTGCGCCGGGGGGCACCTTC
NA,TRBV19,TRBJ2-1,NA,CASSLWEAGPYNEQFF,TGTGCCAGTAGTTTGTGGGAGGCAGGGCCCTACAATGAGCAGTTCTTC
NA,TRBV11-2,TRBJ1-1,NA,CASSFRLMNTEAFF,TGTGCCAGCAGCTTCAGACTCATGAACACTGAAGCTTTCTTT
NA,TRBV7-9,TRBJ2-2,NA,CASSLGAQTRTGELFF,TGTGCCAGCAGCTTAGGGGCACAAACGCGCACCGGGGAGCTGTTTTTT
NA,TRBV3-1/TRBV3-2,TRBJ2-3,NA,CASSQVGGSDTQYF,TGTGCCAGCAGCCAAGTTGGGGGGTCAGATACGCAGTATTTT
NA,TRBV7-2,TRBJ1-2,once,CASSLEGAYGYTF,TGTGCCAGCAGCTTAGAAGGGGCTTATGGCTACACCTTC
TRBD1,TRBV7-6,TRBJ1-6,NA,CASSPSDRGRSPLHF,TGTGCCAGCAGCCCATCGGACAGGGGCCGATCACCCCTCCACTTT
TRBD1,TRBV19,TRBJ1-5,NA,CASSPWTGGDQPQHF,TGTGCCAGTAGTCCCTGGACAGGGGGCGATCAGCCCCAGCATTTT
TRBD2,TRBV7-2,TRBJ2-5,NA,CASSFSGGGETQYF,TGTGCCAGCAGCTTTAGCGGGGGCGGAGAGACCCAGTACTTC
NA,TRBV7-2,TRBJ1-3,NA,CASSRMTEGNTIYF,TGTGCCAGCAGCCGGATGACAGAAGGAAACACCATATATTTT
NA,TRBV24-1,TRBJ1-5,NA,CATSDLTGSVNQPQHF,TGTGCCACCAGTGATTTGACCGGGAGTGTAAATCAGCCCCAGCATTTT
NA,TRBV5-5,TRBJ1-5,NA,CASSSGGGGSNQPQHF,TGTGCCAGCAGCTCCGGAGGGGGGGGAAGCAATCAGCCCCAGCATTTT
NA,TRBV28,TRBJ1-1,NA,CASSLPGVRDTEAFF,TGTGCCAGCAGTCTACCGGGGGTCCGGGACACTGAAGCTTTCTTT
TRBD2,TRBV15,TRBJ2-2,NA,CATSRDRTSGINTGELFF,TGTGCCACCAGCAGAGATAGGACTAGCGGTATAAACACCGGGGAGCTGTTTTTT
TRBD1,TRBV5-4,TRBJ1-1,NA,CASSAGQENTEAFF,TGTGCCAGCAGCGCGGGACAGGAGAACACTGAAGCTTTCTTT
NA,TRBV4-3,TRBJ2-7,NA,CASSLTRTTYEQYF,TGCGCCAGCAGCCTTACTAGGACTACTTACGAGCAGTACTTC
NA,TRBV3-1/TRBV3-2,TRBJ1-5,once,CASSQDYGVKHQPQHF,TGTGCCAGCAGCCAAGATTACGGAGTAAAGCATCAGCCCCAGCATTTT
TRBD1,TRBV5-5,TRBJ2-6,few,CASSFRDRASSGANVLTF,TGTGCCAGCAGCTTTAGGGACAGGGCAAGCTCTGGGGCCAACGTCCTGACTTTC
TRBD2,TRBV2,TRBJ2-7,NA,CASSGTSGPSYEQYF,TGTGCCAGCAGTGGTACTAGCGGCCCTTCCTACGAGCAGTACTTC
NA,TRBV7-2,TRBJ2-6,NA,CASSLAAWGDSGANVLTF,TGTGCCAGCAGCTTAGCCGCCTGGGGGGACTCTGGGGCCAACGTCCTGACTTTC